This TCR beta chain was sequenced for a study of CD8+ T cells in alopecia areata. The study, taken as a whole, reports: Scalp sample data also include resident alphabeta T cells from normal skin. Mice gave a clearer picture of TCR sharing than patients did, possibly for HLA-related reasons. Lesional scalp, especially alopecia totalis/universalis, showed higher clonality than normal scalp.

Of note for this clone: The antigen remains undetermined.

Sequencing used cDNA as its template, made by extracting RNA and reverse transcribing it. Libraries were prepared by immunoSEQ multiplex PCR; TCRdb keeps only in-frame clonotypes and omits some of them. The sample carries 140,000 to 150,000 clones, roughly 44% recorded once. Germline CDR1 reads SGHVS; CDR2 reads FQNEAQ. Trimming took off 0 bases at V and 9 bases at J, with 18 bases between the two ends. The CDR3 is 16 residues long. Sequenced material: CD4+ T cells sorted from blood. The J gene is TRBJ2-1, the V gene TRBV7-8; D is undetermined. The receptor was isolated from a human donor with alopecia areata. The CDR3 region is CASSLAMHPGYSEQFF. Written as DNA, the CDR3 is TGTGCCAGCAGCTTAGCTATGCATCCTGGGTATTCTGAGCAGTTCTTC.